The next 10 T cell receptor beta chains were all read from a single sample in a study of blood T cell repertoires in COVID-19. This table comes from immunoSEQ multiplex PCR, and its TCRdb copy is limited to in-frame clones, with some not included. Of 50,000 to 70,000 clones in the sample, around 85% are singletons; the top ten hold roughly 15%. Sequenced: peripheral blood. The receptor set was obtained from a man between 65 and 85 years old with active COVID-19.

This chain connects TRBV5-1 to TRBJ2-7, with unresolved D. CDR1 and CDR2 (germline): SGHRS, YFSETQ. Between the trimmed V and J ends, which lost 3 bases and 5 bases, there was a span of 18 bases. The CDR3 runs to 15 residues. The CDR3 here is CASSYQRPSSNEQYF. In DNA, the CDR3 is TGCGCCAGCAGCTACCAGCGTCCCTCCTCGAACGAGCAGTACTTC. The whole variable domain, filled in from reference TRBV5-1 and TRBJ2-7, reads KAGVTQTPRYLIKTRGQQVTLSCSPISGHRSVSWYQQTPGQGLQFLFEYFSETQRNKGNFPGRFSGRQFSNSRSEMNVSTLELGDSALYLCASSYQRPSSNEQYFGPGTRLTVT.

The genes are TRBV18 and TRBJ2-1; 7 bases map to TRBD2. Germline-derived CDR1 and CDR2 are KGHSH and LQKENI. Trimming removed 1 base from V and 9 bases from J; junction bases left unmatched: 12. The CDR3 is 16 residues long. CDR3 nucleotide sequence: TGTGCCAGCTCACCACGGGGCGGGAGTGTTAATGGTGAGCAGTTCTTC. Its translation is CASSPRGGSVNGEQFF. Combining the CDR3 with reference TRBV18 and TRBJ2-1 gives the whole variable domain NAGVMQNPRHLVRRRGQEARLRCSPMKGHSHVYWYRQLPEEGLKFMVYLQKENIIDESGMPKERFSAEFPKEGPSILRIQQVVRGDSAAYFCASSPRGGSVNGEQFFGPGTRLTVL.

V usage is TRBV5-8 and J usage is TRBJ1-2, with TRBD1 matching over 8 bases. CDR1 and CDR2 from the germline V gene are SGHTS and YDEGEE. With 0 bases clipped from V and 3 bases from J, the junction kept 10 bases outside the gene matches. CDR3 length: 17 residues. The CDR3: CASSLGRGQGSYYGYTF. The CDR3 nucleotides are TGTGCCAGCAGCTTGGGTAGAGGACAGGGCTCCTACTATGGCTACACCTTC. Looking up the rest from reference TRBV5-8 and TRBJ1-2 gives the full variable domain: EAGVTQSPTHLIKTRGQQATLRCSPISGHTSVYWYQQALGLGLQFLLWYDEGEERNRGNFPPRFSGRQFPNYSSELNVNALELEDSALYLCASSLGRGQGSYYGYTFGSGTRLTVV.

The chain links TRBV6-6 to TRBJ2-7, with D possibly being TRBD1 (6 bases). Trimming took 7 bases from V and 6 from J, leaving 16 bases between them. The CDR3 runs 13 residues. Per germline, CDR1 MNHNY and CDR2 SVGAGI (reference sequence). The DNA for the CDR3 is TGTGCCAGCACCACCTACAGGGACACCGAGCAGTACTTC. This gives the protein CASTTYRDTEQYF.

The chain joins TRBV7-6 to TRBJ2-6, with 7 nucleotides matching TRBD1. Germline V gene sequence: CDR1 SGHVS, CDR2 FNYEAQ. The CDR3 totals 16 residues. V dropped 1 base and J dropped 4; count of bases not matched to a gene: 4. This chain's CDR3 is CASSLEGGAGANVLTF. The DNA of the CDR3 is TGTGCCAGCAGCTTAGAAGGGGGCGCGGGGGCCAACGTCCTGACTTTC.

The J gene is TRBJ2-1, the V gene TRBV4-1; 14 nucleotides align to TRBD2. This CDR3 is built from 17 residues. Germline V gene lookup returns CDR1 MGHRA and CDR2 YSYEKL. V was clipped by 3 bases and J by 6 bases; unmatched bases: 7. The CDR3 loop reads CASSQTGLAGVFNEQFF. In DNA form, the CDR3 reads TGCGCCAGCAGCCAGACGGGACTAGCGGGAGTTTTCAATGAGCAGTTCTTC.

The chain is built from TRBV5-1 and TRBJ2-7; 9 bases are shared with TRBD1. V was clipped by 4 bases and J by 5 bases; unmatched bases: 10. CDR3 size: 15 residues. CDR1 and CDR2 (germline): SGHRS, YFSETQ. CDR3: CASSLRSGTGNEQYF. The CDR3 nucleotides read TGCGCCAGCAGCCTACGATCCGGGACAGGGAACGAGCAGTACTTC.

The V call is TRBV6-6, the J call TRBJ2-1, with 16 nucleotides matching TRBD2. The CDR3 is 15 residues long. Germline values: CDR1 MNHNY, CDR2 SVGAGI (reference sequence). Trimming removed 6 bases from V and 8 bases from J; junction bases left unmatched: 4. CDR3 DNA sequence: TGTGCCAGCAGGACGGGACTAGCGGGAGGGGATGAGCAGTTCTTC. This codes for CASRTGLAGGDEQFF.

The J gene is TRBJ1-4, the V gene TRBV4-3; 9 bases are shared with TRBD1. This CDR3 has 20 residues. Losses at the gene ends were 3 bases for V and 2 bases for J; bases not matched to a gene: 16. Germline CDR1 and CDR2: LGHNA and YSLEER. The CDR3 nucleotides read TGCGCCAGCAGCCAGGATTTGCCATCGGGACAGGGTCGCACTAATGAAAAACTGTTTTTT. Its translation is CASSQDLPSGQGRTNEKLFF.

The CDR3, as DNA: TGTGCCAGCAGTTTGGGAGCCGGGATTTACTTC. Translated: CASSLGAGIYF. The rearrangement uses TRBV28 and TRBJ2-5; tentative D call: TRBD2 (5 bases). The germline gives CDR1 MDHEN, CDR2 SYDVKM. The V gene lost 3 bases and the J gene lost 14 bases, with 13 bases spanning the gap. This CDR3 contains 11 residues.